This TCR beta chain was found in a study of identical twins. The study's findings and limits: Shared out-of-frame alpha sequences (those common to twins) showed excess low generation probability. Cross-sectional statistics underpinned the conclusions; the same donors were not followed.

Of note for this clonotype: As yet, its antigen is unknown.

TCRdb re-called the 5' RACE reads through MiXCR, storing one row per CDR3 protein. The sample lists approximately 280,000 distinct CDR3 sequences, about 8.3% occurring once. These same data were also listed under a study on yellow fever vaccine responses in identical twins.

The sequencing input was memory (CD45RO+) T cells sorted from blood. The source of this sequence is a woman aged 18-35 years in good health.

DNA for the CDR3: TGTGCCATCAGTGGCCAGGGGCTCAACTATGGCTACACCTTC. Its protein is CAISGQGLNYGYTF. V gene TRBV10-3 combines with J gene TRBJ1-2, with D possibly being TRBD1 (6 bases). V dropped 4 bases and J dropped 2 bases, with 11 bases sitting between them. Germline V gene lookup returns CDR1 ENHRY and CDR2 SYGVKD. The length of the CDR3 is 14 residues.